This T cell receptor (beta chain) was captured by sequencing in a study of T cell responses to AZD1222 COVID-19 vaccine. Overall study findings and caveats: Repertoire sampling occurred only after the peak T cell response. Spike-specific TCR breadth rose after two AZD1222 doses, and depth rose as well.

As for this clone: The target antigen is unknown.

Clones were sequenced by immunoSEQ multiplex PCR, and TCRdb holds only the in-frame ones, with some missing. This table holds about 120,000 clones, 70% to 90% found once. V dropped 4 bases and J dropped 4; count of bases not matched to a gene: 8. Germline assignment: CDR1 LGHDT and CDR2 YNNKEL (reference sequence). The CDR3 is made up of 16 amino acids. This clonotype was sampled from an adult in good health. The chain links TRBV3-1 (or the pseudogene TRBV3-2) to TRBJ2-1; 9 bases map to TRBD2. This material consisted of peripheral blood, taken on day 0 of AZD1222 vaccination. The CDR3 is CASSPSGGRGYNEQFF. DNA for the CDR3: TGTGCCAGCAGCCCCTCAGGCGGGAGGGGGTACAATGAGCAGTTCTTC.